The 24 T cell receptor beta chains given below trace back to one sample, sequenced in a study of low-dose radiotherapy and immunotherapy resistance in tumors. Time point given: after trial treatment. The treatment here: LDRT plus nivolumab, ipilimumab, low-dose cyclophosphamide and aspirin (RACIN trial). With TRAV- and TRBV-specific primers, first-strand cDNA was made, covering the alpha and beta chains. TCRs were amplified for roughly 20 PCR cycles with a constant-region primer and V-primer adapter. One entry per CDR3 protein results from TCRdb running MiXCR on the reads. This sample carries under 35,000 distinct CDR3 sequences, approximately 49% of them seen once, and the ten largest clones take approximately 5.4%. Sequenced here: PBMCs, sampled after low-dose radiotherapy plus immunotherapy. The receptors were gathered from a male donor with gallbladder cancer.

The chain couples TRBV5-8 to TRBJ2-6; TRBD1 aligns across 10 bases. This CDR3 contains 18 residues. V was pared by 4 bases and J by 0 bases, with 7 bases of the junction left unmatched. Germline V gene sequence: CDR1 SGHTS, CDR2 YDEGEE. The CDR3 protein is CASSNPTGGHSGANVLTF. The DNA of the CDR3 is TGTGCCAGCAGCAACCCGACAGGGGGCCACTCTGGGGCCAACGTCCTGACTTTC.

This clonotype was seen just once. This may be a read error: a much more frequent sequence differs by one nucleotide. As DNA, the CDR3 is TGTGCCAGCAGTTTACCTAGCGGGAGGGCCACAGATACGCAGTATTTT. Protein sequence: CASSLPSGRATDTQYF. This rearrangement joins TRBV28 to TRBJ2-3; 12 bases agree with TRBD2. J gave up 2 bases and V 2 bases, and 2 bases lay outside the gene matches. The CDR3 runs 16 residues. In germline, CDR1 is MDHEN, CDR2 SYDVKM.

V usage is TRBV28 and J usage is TRBJ2-7, with D possibly being TRBD2 (5 bases). The CDR3 extends over 14 amino acids. Per the germline V gene, CDR1 is MDHEN and CDR2 is SYDVKM. Trimming took off 5 bases at V and 4 bases at J, with 15 bases between the two ends. As DNA, the CDR3 is TGTGCCAGCAGTCGCACCGGGGAAATTTACGAGCAGTACTTC. Translated, it gives CASSRTGEIYEQYF.

This sequence joins TRBV28 and TRBJ2-1, with 10 bases identical to TRBD2. With 9 bases clipped from V and 7 bases from J, the junction kept 9 bases outside the gene matches. CDR3 size: 14 residues. Germline V gives CDR1 MDHEN, CDR2 SYDVKM. The CDR3 protein is CASHLAGEQNEQFF. CDR3 bases: TGTGCCAGTCATCTAGCGGGAGAGCAAAATGAGCAGTTCTTC.

The J gene is TRBJ1-1, the V gene TRBV29-1; D remains unclear. This CDR3 comprises 13 residues. Germline CDR1 and CDR2: SQVTM and ANQGSEA. Trimming removed 3 bases at V and 4 bases at J, with 12 bases between. CDR3 in amino acids: CSVDSLGITEAFF. As DNA, the CDR3 is TGCAGCGTTGACTCCCTAGGAATCACTGAAGCTTTCTTT.

The rearrangement uses TRBV3-1 and TRBJ2-3; 7 bases map to TRBD2. The CDR3 extends over 16 amino acids. V dropped 1 base and J dropped 2; count of bases not matched to a gene: 6. The germline V gene has CDR1 LGHDT and CDR2 YNNKEL (reference sequence). Here the CDR3 DNA reads TGTGCCAGCAGCCAAGTCCAAACTAGCGCCACAGATACGCAGTATTTT. Its translation: CASSQVQTSATDTQYF.

This clonotype counts as medium-sized. The J gene is TRBJ2-2, the V gene TRBV7-2; 11 positions match TRBD1. Germline V gene sequence: CDR1 SGHTA, CDR2 FQGNSA. V lost 8 bases, J lost 4 bases, and 3 bases stayed unmatched. The CDR3 is made up of 14 amino acids. The CDR3, as DNA: TGTGCCAGCCGGACAGGGGGCGGCACCGGGGAGCTGTTTTTT. It yields the protein CASRTGGGTGELFF.

With regard to this clonotype: A far larger clone is off by one base, so a read error is likely. The chain employs TRBV5-8 and TRBJ1-1; possible D gene TRBD1, 5 bases. Trimming removed 4 bases at V and 5 bases at J, with 12 bases between. Germline CDR1 SGHTS, CDR2 YDEGEE. The CDR3 covers 13 residues. The DNA of the CDR3 is TGTGCCAGCAGCATGACAGAGGGGACTGAAGCTTTCTTT. Its protein is CASSMTEGTEAFF.

Many counts were recorded for this clonotype. The CDR3 DNA reads as TGTGCCAGCAGCCACCGACAGGGTGCTCCCGGGGAGCTGTTTTTT. Its protein product is CASSHRQGAPGELFF. The rearrangement joins TRBV28 to TRBJ2-2, with 7 bases fitting TRBD1. The CDR3 runs 15 residues. In germline, CDR1 is MDHEN, CDR2 SYDVKM. The J segment lost 6 bases and the V segment lost 6 bases, leaving 10 bases of the junction unmatched.

The chain has TRBV5-6 and TRBJ1-5; D gene ambiguous. The V end was cut by 4 bases, the J end by 6 bases, with 11 bases between. Per germline, CDR1 SGHDT and CDR2 YYEEEE. The CDR3 sequence is 13 residues long. The CDR3: CASSLGQLQPQHF. Written as DNA, the CDR3 is TGTGCCAGCAGCCTGGGCCAGCTTCAGCCCCAGCATTTT.

The genes are TRBV7-2 and TRBJ2-2; the match to TRBD2 covers 13 bases. Trimming at V came to 5 bases and at J to 6 bases, leaving 3 bases not matched to a gene. This CDR3 is 15 amino acids long. In germline, CDR1 is SGHTA, CDR2 FQGNSA. CDR3 sequence (DNA): TGTGCCAGCAGCCCCGGACTAGCGGGGGCCGGGGAGCTGTTTTTT. As protein: CASSPGLAGAGELFF.

This sequence joins TRBV6-6 and TRBJ2-7; 7 positions agree with TRBD1. The germline gives CDR1 MNHNY, CDR2 SVGAGI (reference sequence). V gave up 6 bases and J gave up 4 bases; unmatched junction bases: 12. CDR3 length equals 15 residues. CDR3 protein: CASSVFGTEQYEQYF. The CDR3 DNA reads as TGTGCCAGCAGCGTCTTCGGGACAGAGCAATACGAGCAGTACTTC.

This clonotype was picked up one time. A far more abundant clone sits one base away, making this likely a read error. This chain uses TRBV6-2 or TRBV6-3 with TRBJ1-1, with D possibly matching TRBD1 (6 bases). Germline V gene sequence: CDR1 MNHEY, CDR2 SVGEGT. This CDR3 region has 13 residues. V lost 2 bases to trimming and J lost 6 bases, with 10 bases between them. CDR3 in DNA: TGTGCCAGCAGTTACGGGGGGCGGGCTGAAGCTTTCTTT. Protein sequence: CASSYGGRAEAFF.

The genes are TRBV12-3 or TRBV12-4 and TRBJ1-6; no firm D call. The CDR3 is 13 amino acids. V was clipped by 3 bases and J by 11 bases, with 11 bases between them. The CDR3 loop reads CASSLEFRTPLHF. The CDR3 region has the DNA TGTGCCAGCAGTTTGGAGTTCCGAACACCCCTCCACTTT.

Regarding this clonotype: A far larger clone differs by one base, so this is likely a read error. The chain carries TRBV5-3 and TRBJ2-1; 12 bases are shared with TRBD2. TRBV5-3 is an open reading frame, and its role is uncertain. CDR3 length: 17 amino acids. The CDR3 sequence: CASSSSSGRAAQETQFF. CDR3 in DNA: TGTGCCAGCAGCTCCTCTAGCGGGAGGGCCGCCCAAGAGACCCAGTTCTTC.

CDR3 sequence reads: CASSNPGLGSYEQYF. The CDR3 DNA follows: TGTGCCAGCAGTAACCCAGGCCTCGGCTCCTACGAGCAGTACTTC. The V and J genes are TRBV28 and TRBJ2-7; D unclear. Trimming shortened V by 5 bases and J by 0 bases, and 14 bases separated the two germline ends. This CDR3 is built from 15 residues. Germline V gene lookup returns CDR1 MDHEN and CDR2 SYDVKM.

Comments on this clonotype: One base separates it from a far larger clone, so it is likely a read error. V is TRBV5-3 and J is TRBJ2-1; 7 nucleotides align to TRBD1. TRBV5-3 is an ORF, and what it does is uncertain. The CDR3 loop spans 15 amino acids. The CDR3 DNA is TGTGCCAGCAGCTTAGGGGGCGGACAGGACAAGGAGCAGTTCTTC. This codes for CASSLGGGQDKEQFF.

V usage is TRBV6-1 and J usage is TRBJ2-1; TRBD2 might be the D (6 bases). CDR3 length equals 18 residues. Germline assignment: CDR1 MNHNS and CDR2 SASEGT. V lost 0 bases to trimming and J lost 6 bases, with 21 bases between them. The CDR3 DNA sequence: TGTGCCAGCAGTGAAGCCAGGAGGGCTAGCGAATCCCGCAATGAGCAGTTCTTC. It translates to CASSEARRASESRNEQFF.

As regards this clonotype: A far larger clone lies a single base away; this is likely a read error. The chain joins TRBV11-2 to TRBJ2-1, with D perhaps matching TRBD2 (5 bases). The CDR3 covers 15 residues. The germline CDR1 and CDR2 sequences are SGHAT and FQNNGV. V dropped 0 bases and J dropped 10 bases, with 16 bases sitting between them. The CDR3 spells CASSLDSAGYYEQFF. The CDR3 DNA reads as TGTGCCAGCAGCTTAGATAGCGCCGGATACTACGAGCAGTTCTTC. The complete variable domain, with remaining parts taken from reference TRBV11-2 and TRBJ2-1, reads EAGVAQSPRYKIIEKRQSVAFWCNPISGHATLYWYQQILGQGPKLLIQFQNNGVVDDSQLPKDRFSAERLKGVDSTLKIQPAKLEDSAVYLCASSLDSAGYYEQFFGPGTRLTVL.

The chain has TRBV9 and TRBJ2-7, with 8 bases aligning to TRBD1. This CDR3 is 14 amino acids long. V shed 4 bases and J 5 bases; nucleotides not matched to a gene: 8. CDR1 and CDR2 from the germline V gene are SGDLS and YYNGEE. CDR3 residues: CASSPHGQGDEQYF. The CDR3 coding sequence is TGTGCCAGCAGCCCTCATGGACAGGGTGACGAGCAGTACTTC.

The chain employs TRBV6-2 or TRBV6-3 and TRBJ2-3; D possibly corresponds to TRBD1 (5 bases). The CDR3 has 15 residues. V was cut by 5 bases and J by 2 bases, with 14 bases left in between. Germline V gives CDR1 MNHEY, CDR2 SVGEGT. The CDR3 DNA reads as TGTGCCAGCAGTCCCCAGGGCTACAACACAGATACGCAGTATTTT. Its protein is CASSPQGYNTDTQYF.

This rearrangement joins TRBV4-2 to TRBJ1-6; D gene ambiguous. From germline, CDR1 is LGHNA and CDR2 YNFKEQ. The ends were cut back, 0 bases at V and 5 bases at J, with 17 bases in the middle. The CDR3 covers 18 residues. The CDR3, as DNA: TGTGCCAGCAGCCAAGATACCGTGGGGAAAGCTAATAATTCACCCCTCCACTTT. Translated: CASSQDTVGKANNSPLHF.

This clonotype counts as medium-sized. The rearrangement links TRBV5-1 to TRBJ1-2; unclear D gene. This CDR3 spans 13 amino acids. The V end lost 4 bases, the J end lost 3 bases, and 10 bases lay between the germline ends. Germline-derived CDR1 and CDR2 are SGHRS and YFSETQ. The CDR3 DNA reads TGCGCCAGCAGCGACGGTCCAGACTATGGCTACACCTTC. Translating gives CASSDGPDYGYTF.

This clonotype has at least ten counts. The chain has TRBV6-2 or TRBV6-3 and TRBJ2-7; 8 nucleotides align to TRBD2. The CDR3 length is 14 residues. Trimming cost V 8 bases and J 0 bases; bases outside gene matches: 6. CDR1 and CDR2 from the germline V gene are MNHEY and SVGEGT. CDR3 DNA sequence: TGTGCCAGCGCGACCGGGAGGGTCTCCTACGAGCAGTACTTC. This encodes CASATGRVSYEQYF.